This T cell receptor (beta chain) came from a study of blood T cell repertoires in COVID-19. The CDR3 is 14 residues long. V was cut by 3 bases and J by 4 bases, with 9 bases left in between. Per germline, CDR1 MDHEN and CDR2 SYDVKM. The method was immunoSEQ multiplex PCR; TCRdb's version includes in-frame clones alone and lacks a portion of them. The profile shows 60,000 to 70,000 clones, 65% to 85% of them singletons. The sequenced sample was peripheral blood. The gene calls are TRBV28 and TRBJ1-4; D ambiguous. The TCR was taken from a woman in her 70s with acute or convalescent COVID-19. The CDR3 DNA reads TGTGCCAGCAGTTTTTCTGGACTTAATGAAAAACTGTTTTTT. It codes for CASSFSGLNEKLFF. Filled out from reference TRBV28 and TRBJ1-4, the complete variable domain reads DVKVTQSSRYLVKRTGEKVFLECVQDMDHENMFWYRQDPGLGLRLIYFSYDVKMKEKGDIPEGYSVSREKKERFSLILESASTNQTSMYLCASSFSGLNEKLFFGSGTQLSVL.